This is a list of T cell receptor beta chains from one sample in a study of blood T cell repertoires in COVID-19. The table came from immunoSEQ multiplex PCR; TCRdb's copy has only in-frame clones and leaves some out. The table lists about 170,000 clones, less than 85% of them singletons, with over 9.5% in the top ten. Sequenced sample: PBMCs or T cells enriched from blood (not recorded which). The source of these receptors is a man aged 45-60 years who had recovered from COVID-19. Both conserved end residues are part of each CDR3. The D gene is left open where the match is weak. Not all rows give a size; the values are once, few, many and, for expanded clones, a class.

j_call: TRBJ1-1; v_call: TRBV6-5; d_call: TRBD1; cdr3_length: 11; clone_size: -; cdr3_nt: TGTGCCAGCAGGGGGGACAGGGACCTGTTCTTT; cdr3_aa: CASRGDRDLFF
j_call: TRBJ1-2; v_call: TRBV2; d_call: -; cdr3_length: 11; clone_size: -; cdr3_nt: TGTGCCAGCAGTGCAGGGGTTGGCTACACCTTC; cdr3_aa: CASSAGVGYTF
j_call: TRBJ1-2; v_call: TRBV14; d_call: TRBD1; cdr3_length: 17; clone_size: few; cdr3_nt: TGTGCCAGCAGCCAGAGGGGTGGACAGGCTACTAACTATGGCTACACCTTC; cdr3_aa: CASSQRGGQATNYGYTF
j_call: TRBJ1-2; v_call: TRBV5-5; d_call: -; cdr3_length: 16; clone_size: -; cdr3_nt: TGTGCCAGCAGCTTGGGGTTCGGGTTGGGTGACTATGGCTACACCTTC; cdr3_aa: CASSLGFGLGDYGYTF
j_call: TRBJ2-2; v_call: TRBV4-3; d_call: -; cdr3_length: 15; clone_size: -; cdr3_nt: TGCGCCAGCAGCCAGGATAGTAGGGGGTTCGGGGAGCTGTTTTTT; cdr3_aa: CASSQDSRGFGELFF
j_call: TRBJ2-7; v_call: TRBV2; d_call: -; cdr3_length: 16; clone_size: -; cdr3_nt: TGTGCCAGCAGTGAACGGCGGGACGCCAGCTCCTACGAGCAGTACTTC; cdr3_aa: CASSERRDASSYEQYF
j_call: TRBJ1-6; v_call: TRBV6-2/TRBV6-3; d_call: -; cdr3_length: 15; clone_size: -; cdr3_nt: TGTGCCAGCAGTTCCTCGACAGAATATAATTCACCCCTCCACTTT; cdr3_aa: CASSSSTEYNSPLHF
j_call: TRBJ1-2; v_call: TRBV28; d_call: -; cdr3_length: 12; clone_size: few; cdr3_nt: TGTGCCAGCAGACAGGGAGACTATGGCTACACCTTC; cdr3_aa: CASRQGDYGYTF
j_call: TRBJ1-2; v_call: TRBV7-9; d_call: TRBD1; cdr3_length: 16; clone_size: few; cdr3_nt: TGTGCCAGCGAAGGGCGACAGGGGGATTCTAACTATGGCTACACCTTC; cdr3_aa: CASEGRQGDSNYGYTF
j_call: TRBJ1-2; v_call: TRBV4-1; d_call: -; cdr3_length: 13; clone_size: -; cdr3_nt: TGCGCCAGCAGCCAGGGGGCCGGTTTTGGCTACACCTTC; cdr3_aa: CASSQGAGFGYTF
j_call: TRBJ2-7; v_call: TRBV6-5; d_call: -; cdr3_length: 13; clone_size: -; cdr3_nt: TGTGCCAGCAGGGACACCTCCTCCTACGAGCAGTACTTC; cdr3_aa: CASRDTSSYEQYF
j_call: TRBJ1-1; v_call: TRBV14; d_call: -; cdr3_length: 14; clone_size: -; cdr3_nt: TGTGCCAGCAGCCAAGACCCGGGACTCCATGAAGCTTTCTTT; cdr3_aa: CASSQDPGLHEAFF
j_call: TRBJ1-1; v_call: TRBV4-1; d_call: -; cdr3_length: 18; clone_size: few; cdr3_nt: TGCGCCAGCAGCCAAGATTTTGCAGGATCTGCTGGGAACACTGAAGCTTTCTTT; cdr3_aa: CASSQDFAGSAGNTEAFF
j_call: TRBJ1-5; v_call: TRBV10-3; d_call: -; cdr3_length: 14; clone_size: -; cdr3_nt: TGTGCCATCAGTGAAGGCGGCAGCAATCAGCCCCAGCATTTT; cdr3_aa: CAISEGGSNQPQHF
j_call: TRBJ1-4; v_call: TRBV7-9; d_call: -; cdr3_length: 14; clone_size: -; cdr3_nt: TGTGCCAGCGGGCTTCAGGGAGGTAATGAAAAACTGTTTTTT; cdr3_aa: CASGLQGGNEKLFF
j_call: TRBJ1-1; v_call: TRBV5-4; d_call: -; cdr3_length: 14; clone_size: -; cdr3_nt: TGTGCCAGCAGCTTACAGGGTACGAACACTGAAGCTTTCTTT; cdr3_aa: CASSLQGTNTEAFF
j_call: TRBJ1-5; v_call: TRBV5-8; d_call: -; cdr3_length: 16; clone_size: -; cdr3_nt: TGTGCCAGCAGCTTGGTCGTAGGGGCTAGCAATCAGCCCCAGCATTTT; cdr3_aa: CASSLVVGASNQPQHF
j_call: TRBJ2-7; v_call: TRBV5-6; d_call: TRBD1; cdr3_length: 14; clone_size: -; cdr3_nt: TGTGCCAGCAGCCTAGCCGGGACAGCCTACGAGCAGTACTTC; cdr3_aa: CASSLAGTAYEQYF
j_call: TRBJ1-1; v_call: TRBV15; d_call: -; cdr3_length: 15; clone_size: few; cdr3_nt: TGTGCCACCAGCAGAGCTGGGGGGGCTGGCACTGAAGCTTTCTTT; cdr3_aa: CATSRAGGAGTEAFF
j_call: TRBJ1-2; v_call: TRBV5-6; d_call: -; cdr3_length: 13; clone_size: -; cdr3_nt: TGTGCCAGCCGCGTCTTAGGGGAATATGGCTACACCTTC; cdr3_aa: CASRVLGEYGYTF
j_call: TRBJ2-1; v_call: TRBV6-5; d_call: -; cdr3_length: 16; clone_size: -; cdr3_nt: TGTGCCAGCAGTTACTCGCGGGTGGAGTCCTACAATGAGCAGTTCTTC; cdr3_aa: CASSYSRVESYNEQFF
j_call: TRBJ2-1; v_call: TRBV10-1; d_call: -; cdr3_length: 14; clone_size: -; cdr3_nt: TGCGCCAGCAGTGAGGCCGGGTTAGCGCAGGAGCAGTTCTTC; cdr3_aa: CASSEAGLAQEQFF
j_call: TRBJ1-2; v_call: TRBV10-3; d_call: TRBD1; cdr3_length: 15; clone_size: -; cdr3_nt: TGTGCCATCAGTGAGTTGACAGGGGCGCCCTATGGCTACACCTTC; cdr3_aa: CAISELTGAPYGYTF
j_call: TRBJ1-2; v_call: TRBV19; d_call: -; cdr3_length: 13; clone_size: -; cdr3_nt: TGTGCCAGTAGTAATACAGGGTACTATGGCTACACCTTC; cdr3_aa: CASSNTGYYGYTF